Given below is one T cell receptor beta chain in context. These data are taken from a study of blood T cell repertoires in COVID-19. Study-level background: Researchers got acute and convalescent COVID-19 samples from the United States, Italy and Spain. T cells, B-cell-depleted T cells, or PBMCs supplied cDNA or gDNA.

V was cut by 5 bases and J by 1 base, with 10 bases left in between. The CDR3 has 14 amino acids. In germline, CDR1 is SGHTA, CDR2 FQGNSA. Per the original methods: For nucleated cells, counts were estimated from reference gene primer amplification. TCRdb keeps only in-frame clones here, not all; method: immunoSEQ multiplex PCR. Clone size and V and J calls were adopted from that table, with D and trimming inferred from the DNA. Of around 200,000 clones in the sample, approximately 85% were seen once. The clonotype was recovered from an elderly woman with acute or convalescent COVID-19. Sequencing was performed on peripheral blood. The chain recombines TRBV7-2 with TRBJ2-3; D might be TRBD1 (6 bases). In nucleotides, the CDR3 is TGTGCCAGCAGCCCAGGGGTGGGCACAGATACGCAGTATTTT. This sequence encodes CASSPGVGTDTQYF.